This entry is about one T cell receptor (beta chain). Its antigen is undetermined. The data belong to a study of beta chain features in type 1 diabetes. Study-wide results and caveats: Among all four CD4+ subsets, Type 1 diabetes patients had TCRB CDR3s that were moderately but significantly shorter.

Germline V gene sequence: CDR1 SGHRS, CDR2 YFSETQ. The CDR3 totals 17 residues. V was cut by 3 bases and J by 7 bases, with 25 bases left in between. The entirety of the isolated RNA underwent reverse transcription, so expressed TCRB transcripts were sequenced. Profiling relied on immunoSEQ multiplex PCR, and the TCRdb table lists in-frame clones only, not all of them. The sample gives about half a million clones, approximately 10% of which show up once; approximately 0.045% is in the top ten. The chain links TRBV5-1 to TRBJ2-5, with D maybe TRBD2 (5 bases). This clonotype was sampled from a woman under 30 in good health. Sequenced: naive CD4+ T cells from blood. This chain's CDR3 is CASSWILNAISRGTQYF. As DNA, the CDR3 is TGCGCCAGCAGCTGGATATTGAACGCCATTTCCCGGGGGACCCAGTACTTC.